This T cell receptor beta chain emerged from a study of T cells in Graves' hyperthyroidism and ophthalmopathy. The germline V gene has CDR1 SGHAT and CDR2 FQNNGV. The CDR3 sequence is 15 residues long. V lost 5 bases, J lost 2 bases, and 15 bases lay in between. Reasons for excluding patients were uncontrolled infection, other autoimmune disease, pregnancy or lactation. Regions amplified from RNA transcripts were the TCR beta CDR3 regions. Researchers ran a first-round RT-PCR on the TCR CDR3 using the HTBI primer set. MiXCR was run by TCRdb on the multiplex PCR reads, yielding one entry per CDR3 protein. This sample has under 400,000 distinct CDR3 sequences; about 18% occur once, and the top ten carry under 55%.

Sample: blood. The chain joins TRBV11-2 to TRBJ2-5, with D possibly TRBD2 on 6 matching bases. The receptor was isolated from a woman between 45 and 60 years old with Graves' hyperthyroidism. The CDR3 here is CASSPGTRRQETQYF. CDR3 DNA: TGTGCCAGCAGCCCCGGGACTCGTAGACAAGAGACCCAGTACTTC.